This is a list of T cell receptor beta chains from one sample in a study of blood T cell repertoires in COVID-19. TCRdb's table, derived via immunoSEQ multiplex PCR, lists solely in-frame clones and lacks some. The data show 150,000 or so clones, 86% seen once. The specimen sequenced was peripheral blood. These receptors all stem from a man younger than 35 with acute or convalescent COVID-19. CDR3s leave out the opening cysteine and the closing phenylalanine or tryptophan.

ASSQPGGEMNTEAF	TRBV4-2	TRBJ1-1
ASSLNFVTGLGRIETQY	TRBV11-2	TRBJ2-5
ASRVQGPGELF	TRBV7-9	TRBJ2-2
ASETGNYGYT	TRBV6-6	TRBJ1-2
ASSVGQGVGSGANVLT	TRBV5-1	TRBJ2-6
SAGSGLRTDTQY	TRBV29-1	TRBJ2-3
ASSQLVEGAGELF	TRBV14	TRBJ2-2
ASSSISRGGRLF	TRBV11-2	TRBJ1-4
ASSLVGGETQY	TRBV27	TRBJ2-5
ASSYGNRKETQY	TRBV6-2/TRBV6-3	TRBJ2-5
ASSSEGGRINYGYT	TRBV4-1	TRBJ1-2
ASSVGDSNEKLF	TRBV9	TRBJ1-4
ASSLSGPQLRNSPLH	TRBV11-2	TRBJ1-6
ATSDFSGTGVQGYT	TRBV24-1	TRBJ1-2
ASSLGLSSYNEQF	TRBV5-1	TRBJ2-1
ASSLGQGTGYT	TRBV7-3	TRBJ1-2
SVETGNSNQPQH	TRBV29-1	TRBJ1-5
ASSYQRGGSSYNEQF	TRBV6-2/TRBV6-3	TRBJ2-1
ASSVDPSSYEQY	TRBV9	TRBJ2-7
ASSVDRAYSNQPQH	TRBV19	TRBJ1-5
ASSFRTGGLETQY	TRBV7-9	TRBJ2-5
ASSLTTNRGKGANVLT	TRBV3-1/TRBV3-2	TRBJ2-6
ASSQTLGGATNEKLF	TRBV5-5	TRBJ1-4
ASSSDRGSNQPQH	TRBV19	TRBJ1-5
ASGPPGQGLGMSGYT	TRBV12-5	TRBJ1-2
ASSLAGSQETQY	TRBV5-1	TRBJ2-5
ASSSLWGGYGYT	TRBV6-5	TRBJ1-2
ASSDGRTGVTGELF	TRBV7-3	TRBJ2-2
AWIPRGVYNEQF	TRBV30	TRBJ2-1
ASSQDSNEKLF	TRBV18	TRBJ1-4
ATSRGDRPNQPQH	TRBV15	TRBJ1-5
ASSQPGTNVEQY	TRBV4-1	TRBJ2-7
SAVVTEAF	TRBV29-1	TRBJ1-1
ASTVSGGEKLF	TRBV28	TRBJ1-4
ATSDRTQGASGYT	TRBV24-1	TRBJ1-2
ASSLAAGTADTQY	TRBV5-5	TRBJ2-3
ASSQDRVMNSPLH	TRBV3-1/TRBV3-2	TRBJ1-6
ASSLAGGATGELF	TRBV7-8	TRBJ2-2
ASSSPGQGNYGYT	TRBV28	TRBJ1-2
ASTHRGGEKLF	TRBV6-6	TRBJ1-4
ASSLVPYNEQF	TRBV5-1	TRBJ2-1
ASSEAGLTQTQY	TRBV2	TRBJ2-5
ASSSGTLNEKLF	TRBV19	TRBJ1-4
ASSRFDRGTEAF	TRBV2	TRBJ1-1
ASTRTQARGGYT	TRBV6-5	TRBJ1-2
ASSPPSSSQETQY	TRBV7-6	TRBJ2-5
ASSHRQGGRNQPQH	TRBV19	TRBJ1-5
ASSQDALVNRAELETQY	TRBV4-1	TRBJ2-5
ASSEREVLSNYGYT	TRBV6-1	TRBJ1-2
ASSFEAPTYNSPLH	TRBV6-5	TRBJ1-6